This TCR beta chain was observed in a study of monozygotic twins with cystic fibrosis. The assay was immunoSEQ multiplex PCR, and TCRdb's table has in-frame clones only and misses some. This sample yields roughly 25,000 clones, of which roughly 90% are seen a single time; approximately 0.3% belongs to the top ten. Details on this clone: Its antigen is undetermined.

Regarding the study as a whole: Unrelated CF individuals shared fewer identical clonotypes than monozygotic CF twins.

V lost 4 bases and J lost 5, with 15 bases in between. The CDR3 runs 14 residues. Germline V lookup: CDR1 SGHDT, CDR2 YYEEEE. The specimen sequenced was blood. The sequence was collected from a girl under 10 years old with cystic fibrosis. V usage is TRBV5-6 and J usage is TRBJ1-2; possible D gene TRBD1, 5 bases. The CDR3 nucleotides read TGTGCCAGCAGCCCCTGGGGGACCGTGTATGGCTACACCTTC. Residues: CASSPWGTVYGYTF.